This record covers a single TCR beta chain. The target antigen is unknown. An end of the junction differs from the germline gene, which may be a read error. This record comes from a study of tumor-infiltrating lymphocytes in primary liver carcinoma. Study-wide background: Men as well as women, aged 30 to 69 years, made up the patients. Samples yielded about 3.5 to 8 million productive TCRbeta reads, similar across tissue types.

The study, taken as a whole, reports: Paired tumor-adjacent and tumor-blood samples overlapped less than tumor region pairs did.

From around 500 ng of total RNA, TCR beta-specific cDNA was reverse-transcribed using a constant-region primer. Three nested multiplex PCR rounds, a slightly modified ARM-PCR method, built the TCR beta libraries. Forward primers for TRBV1-TRBV30 and a C-beta reverse primer served the first two PCR rounds, at 10 cycles each. TCRdb processed the multiplex PCR reads anew with MiXCR; each CDR3 protein has one entry. The table shows 250,000 to 350,000 distinct CDR3 sequences, with almost 60% occurring only once. The researchers obtained blood RNA from unsorted whole blood and also extracted germline DNA. The CDR3 length is 16 residues. Germline lookup yields CDR1 SGHAT and CDR2 FQNNGV.

This TCR derives from a woman in her 30s with primary liver carcinoma and hepatitis B virus infection. Sequencing was done on a sample of peripheral blood. The V call is TRBV11-2, the J call TRBJ2-2; TRBD1 might be the D (6 bases). CDR3: CASSFPGTLNTGEMFF. The CDR3 bases are TGTGCCAGCAGCTTCCCGGGGACACTGAACACCGGGGAGATGTTTTTT.